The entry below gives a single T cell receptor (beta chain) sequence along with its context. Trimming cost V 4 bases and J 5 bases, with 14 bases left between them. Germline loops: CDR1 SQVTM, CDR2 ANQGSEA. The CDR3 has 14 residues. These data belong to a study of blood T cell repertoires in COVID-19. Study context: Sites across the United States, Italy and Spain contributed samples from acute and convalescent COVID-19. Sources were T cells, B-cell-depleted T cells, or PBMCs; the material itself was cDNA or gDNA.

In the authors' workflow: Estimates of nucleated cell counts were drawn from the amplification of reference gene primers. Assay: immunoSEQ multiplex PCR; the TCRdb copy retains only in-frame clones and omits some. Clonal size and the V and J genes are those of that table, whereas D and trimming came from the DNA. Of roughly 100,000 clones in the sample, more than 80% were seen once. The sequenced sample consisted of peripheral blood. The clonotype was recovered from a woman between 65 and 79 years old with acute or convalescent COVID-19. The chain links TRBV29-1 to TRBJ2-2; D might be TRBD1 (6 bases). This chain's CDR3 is CSVAVQGSTGELFF. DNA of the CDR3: TGCAGCGTTGCGGTGCAGGGGAGTACCGGGGAGCTGTTTTTT.